One and the same sample provided the 21 T cell receptor beta chains below, sequenced in a study of blood T cells in healthy people across ages. It was with a sample-barcoded 5' primer and a J-beta primer mix that a second PCR of roughly 7 to 12 cycles was run. Using its own MiXCR run on the 5' RACE reads, TCRdb lists one record per CDR3 protein. This sample has 1.5 million to 2 million distinct CDR3 sequences, with about 50% found just once. Input material: blood. These receptors were obtained from a woman in her thirties or forties in good health.

This clonotype was found a few times. The CDR3 loop is CASSSGRVSYGYTF. The DNA of the CDR3 is TGTGCCAGCAGTTCTGGCAGGGTCTCCTATGGCTACACCTTC. The chain uses TRBV27 and TRBJ1-2, with D perhaps TRBD1 (5 bases). V lost 4 bases to trimming and J lost 4 bases, with 13 bases between them. The CDR3 has 14 amino acids. Germline loops: CDR1 MNHEY, CDR2 SMNVEV (reference sequence).

With respect to this clonotype: One junction end does not reproduce the germline sequence, and a read error may be involved. The rearrangement links TRBV7-7 to TRBJ2-5; 7 bases are a match to TRBD1. Per germline, CDR1 SSHAT and CDR2 FNYEAQ (reference sequence). The CDR3 contains 15 residues. CDR3 nucleotides: TGTGCTAGCAGCCCGGCCAGGGGGATCGGGGAGACCCAGTACTTC. This codes for CASSPARGIGETQYF.

The chain carries TRBV13 and TRBJ2-7; D call uncertain. The CDR3 is 12 residues long. Per the germline V gene, CDR1 is PRHDT and CDR2 is FYEKMQ (reference sequence). Trimming removed 5 bases at V and 7 bases at J, with 12 bases between. CDR3 protein: CASSALAAEQYF. Here the CDR3 DNA reads TGTGCCAGCAGCGCCTTAGCAGCAGAGCAGTACTTC.

This clonotype occurred many times. The gene calls are TRBV20-1 and TRBJ2-5; a weak D match, TRBD2 (5 bases). CDR1 is DFQATT, CDR2 SNEGSKA, per germline (reference sequence). The CDR3 loop spans 14 amino acids. The ends were cut back, 0 bases at V and 2 bases at J, with 10 bases in the middle. CDR3 loop: CSARDRTSQETQYF. The CDR3 nucleotides read TGCAGTGCTAGAGATAGGACTTCTCAAGAGACCCAGTACTTC.

Ten or more counts support this clonotype. This chain connects TRBV6-2 or TRBV6-3 to TRBJ2-5, with a weak D call TRBD2 (5 bases). CDR3 length equals 14 residues. CDR1 is MNHEY and CDR2 is SVGEGT in the germline V gene. V lost 2 bases to trimming and J lost 2 bases, with 9 bases between them. CDR3 loop: CASSYEGTQETQYF. In DNA form, the CDR3 reads TGTGCCAGCAGTTACGAGGGAACTCAAGAGACCCAGTACTTC.

The gene calls are TRBV12-3 or TRBV12-4 and TRBJ2-3; D gene ambiguous. The ends were cut back, 7 bases at V and 1 base at J, with 9 bases in the middle. This CDR3 comprises 13 residues. This CDR3 is CASNPEGTDTQYF. The CDR3 DNA follows: TGTGCCAGCAACCCTGAAGGCACAGATACGCAGTATTTT.

This CDR3 reads CASSCWTEDTDTQYF. The DNA of the CDR3 is TGTGCCAGCAGCTGCTGGACGGAAGACACAGATACGCAGTATTTT. J is TRBJ2-3 and V is TRBV13; D is uncertain. V lost 4 bases to trimming and J lost 2 bases, with 13 bases between them. The CDR3 sequence is 15 residues long. Germline V gene sequence: CDR1 PRHDT, CDR2 FYEKMQ (reference sequence).

This clonotype was observed a few times. The chain joins TRBV4-3 to TRBJ2-1, with D unclear. The ends were cut back, 4 bases at V and 5 bases at J, with 12 bases in the middle. This CDR3 region has 14 residues. Germline assignment: CDR1 LGHNA and CDR2 YSLEER. The CDR3 loop reads CASSLPGAHNEQFF. CDR3 nucleotides: TGCGCCAGCAGCCTACCCGGAGCTCACAATGAGCAGTTCTTC.

The chain combines TRBV20-1 with TRBJ2-1; D remains ambiguous. This CDR3 has 12 amino acids. CDR1 is DFQATT and CDR2 is SNEGSKA in the germline V gene (reference sequence). The V end was cut by 6 bases, the J end by 7 bases, with 13 bases between. Here the CDR3 reads CSAAVSGNEQFF. In DNA, the CDR3 is TGCAGTGCGGCGGTCAGTGGAAATGAGCAGTTCTTC.

The CDR3 protein is CASRPSGGPPDEQFF. The CDR3 DNA reads TGTGCCAGCCGCCCTAGCGGGGGGCCTCCGGATGAGCAGTTCTTC. This chain connects TRBV27 to TRBJ2-1, with 11 bases aligning to TRBD2. CDR1 and CDR2 (germline): MNHEY, SMNVEV (reference sequence). The V and J ends lost 8 bases and 8 bases, in that order; junction bases with no gene match: 11. This CDR3 is built from 15 residues.

The chain links TRBV4-1 to TRBJ2-3; D is undetermined. CDR3 length equals 16 residues. CDR1 is MGHRA and CDR2 is YSYEKL in the germline V gene. V shed 3 bases and J shed 1 base, with 14 bases lying between them. The CDR3 here is CASSQTGGIGTDTQYF. CDR3 bases: TGCGCCAGCAGCCAGACGGGTGGGATTGGCACAGATACGCAGTATTTT.

The chain uses TRBV20-1 and TRBJ1-5; D possibly corresponds to TRBD1 (5 bases). The germline V and J ends were trimmed by 3 bases and 5 bases, with 11 bases remaining between them. Germline V gives CDR1 DFQATT, CDR2 SNEGSKA (reference sequence). CDR3 length equals 13 residues. The CDR3 protein is CSASWQGDQPQHF. CDR3 bases: TGCAGTGCTAGTTGGCAGGGCGATCAGCCCCAGCATTTT.

J is TRBJ2-5 and V is TRBV19; 7 bases match TRBD1. From germline, CDR1 is LNHDA and CDR2 SQIVND (reference sequence). With 10 bases clipped from V and 5 bases from J, the junction kept 7 bases outside the gene matches. The CDR3 has 12 amino acids. The CDR3 is CATQGETETQYF. CDR3 in DNA: TGTGCCACCCAGGGGGAAACGGAGACCCAGTACTTC. The full variable domain, its missing parts supplied by reference TRBV19 and TRBJ2-5, is DGGITQSPKYLFRKEGQNVTLSCEQNLNHDAMYWYRQDPGQGLRLIYYSQIVNDFQKGDIAEGYSVSREKKESFPLTVTSAQKNPTAFYLCATQGETETQYFGPGTRLLVL.

This clonotype occurred a few times. V and J are TRBV2 and TRBJ1-2, with 7 bases that match TRBD1. Germline V gene data show CDR1 as SNHLY and CDR2 as FYNNEI. The V segment lost 3 bases and the J segment 4 bases; nucleotides outside the gene matches: 2. The CDR3 totals 13 residues. The CDR3 reads CASSETGTYGYTF. CDR3 bases: TGTGCCAGCAGTGAGACAGGGACCTATGGCTACACCTTC. Looking up the rest from reference TRBV2 and TRBJ1-2 gives the full variable domain: EPEVTQTPSHQVTQMGQEVILRCVPISNHLYFYWYRQILGQKVEFLVSFYNNEISEKSEIFDDQFSVERPDGSNFTLKIRSTKLEDSAMYFCASSETGTYGYTFGSGTRLTVV.

This clonotype appeared once. The chain uses TRBV6-1 and TRBJ1-2; no clear D gene. V gave up 5 bases and J gave up 5 bases, with 15 bases separating them. The CDR3 totals 14 residues. Germline-derived CDR1 and CDR2 are MNHNS and SASEGT. The CDR3 DNA reads as TGTGCCAGCAGTCCCAGAGGTATCGCTTATGGCTACACCTTC. Its protein product is CASSPRGIAYGYTF.

This chain links TRBV4-1 with TRBJ2-7; no clear D gene. CDR1 MGHRA and CDR2 YSYEKL come from the germline V gene. Deletions cut 2 bases from V and 0 bases from J, with 14 bases between. CDR3 size: 16 residues. Written as DNA, the CDR3 is TGCGCCAGCAGCCAAAGTAAGGACCGCAGCTCCTACGAGCAGTACTTC. This codes for CASSQSKDRSSYEQYF.

Worth noting for this clonotype: Germline and junction disagree at one end, which may indicate a read error. J is TRBJ2-7 and V is TRBV15, with 9 bases aligning to TRBD1. The DNA end is more similar to TRBJ2-5, so the J call may be wrong. The CDR3 sequence is 16 residues long. Germline values: CDR1 LNHNV, CDR2 YYDKDF (reference sequence). CDR3 sequence reads: CATCRGVGTGQQTQYF. The CDR3 region has the DNA TGTGCCACCTGCAGAGGAGTAGGGACAGGGCAACAGACCCAGTACTTC.

The V gene is TRBV28, the J gene TRBJ2-1, with D perhaps matching TRBD2 (6 bases). In germline, CDR1 is MDHEN, CDR2 SYDVKM. V lost 5 bases and J lost 6, with 14 bases in between. This CDR3 comprises 14 residues. The CDR3 DNA follows: TGTGCCAGCAGTCGACCCCGGGACTCCAATGAGCAGTTCTTC. The encoded protein is CASSRPRDSNEQFF.

This clonotype appeared a few times. V and J are TRBV4-2 and TRBJ2-1; 7 bases match TRBD2. The V and J ends lost 5 bases and 5 bases, in that order; junction bases with no gene match: 12. CDR1 and CDR2 from the germline V gene are LGHNA and YNFKEQ. The CDR3 spans 16 residues. CDR3 protein: CASSYGTTPDNNEQFF. In nucleotides, the CDR3 is TGTGCCAGCAGCTACGGGACTACCCCGGATAACAATGAGCAGTTCTTC.

To note about this clonotype: This may be a read error, as it is one base from a much larger clone. The genes are TRBV11-2 and TRBJ2-1; no firm D call. Deletions cut 7 bases from V and 0 bases from J, with 7 bases between. Germline-derived CDR1 and CDR2 are SGHAT and FQNNGV. This CDR3 has 13 amino acids. The CDR3 protein is CASKVGSYNEQFF. CDR3 sequence (DNA): TGTGCCAGCAAGGTGGGCTCCTACAATGAGCAGTTCTTC.

The chain employs TRBV20-1 and TRBJ2-7; TRBD1 agrees at 7 bases. The CDR3 runs to 13 residues. Germline loops: CDR1 DFQATT, CDR2 SNEGSKA (reference sequence). After removal of 6 bases from V and 3 bases from J, the junction contained 8 bases not matched to a gene. CDR3 nucleotide sequence: TGCAGTGCCGGAGCAGGGGGAAACTACGAGCAGTACTTC. Its protein is CSAGAGGNYEQYF.